What follows describes a single T cell receptor (beta chain). Its antigen is unknown. The data stem from a study of identical twins. Study-wide results and limits: An excess of low generation probability was shown by twin-shared out-of-frame alpha sequences.

Germline V gene data show CDR1 as MNHEY and CDR2 as SVGEGT. Trimming cost V 0 bases and J 3 bases, with 12 bases left between them. The CDR3 contains 15 residues. TCRdb reanalysed the 5' RACE reads using MiXCR and keeps one entry per CDR3 protein. The sample has hundreds of thousands of distinct CDR3 sequences; around 6.8% are singletons. This sample was shared with a second study, whose subject was yellow fever vaccine responses in identical twins.

The sequence derives from a woman aged 18-35 years in good health. V is TRBV6-2 or TRBV6-3 and J is TRBJ2-7; D unclear. The sequenced sample was memory (CD45RO+) T cells sorted from blood. The CDR3 DNA is TGTGCCAGCAGTTACTCACCCCCTTTAAACTACGAGCAGTACTTC. Protein sequence: CASSYSPPLNYEQYF.